The 2 T cell receptor beta chains in this list originate from one sample, sequenced in a study of blood T cells in healthy people across ages. Through a sample-barcoded 5' primer and a J-beta primer mix, a second PCR was run for roughly 6 to 12 cycles. MiXCR was run by TCRdb on the 5' RACE reads, yielding one entry per CDR3 protein. The sample comprises around 1,700,000 distinct CDR3 sequences, 28% of which are singletons, and 7.7% rests with the top ten. The source material was blood. The receptors shown here come from a woman aged 25 to 45 in good health.

The chain links TRBV12-3 or TRBV12-4 to TRBJ2-7; D is unresolved. The CDR3 runs 14 residues. V was shortened by 6 bases and J by 0 bases, with 12 bases between the two germline ends. DNA for the CDR3: TGTGCCAGCAGCCGAGGCGACATCTCCTACGAGCAGTACTTC. Translation gives CASSRGDISYEQYF.

This clonotype came up a few times. The chain is built from TRBV6-1 and TRBJ2-6, with a tentative D call TRBD1 (6 bases). CDR1 and CDR2 from the germline V gene are MNHNS and SASEGT. The ends were cut back, 7 bases at V and 0 bases at J, with 19 bases in the middle. The CDR3 runs to 18 residues. DNA of the CDR3: TGTGCCAGCACTCGATGGCTGGGGGCCAGCTCTGGGGCCAACGTCCTGACTTTC. Translated: CASTRWLGASSGANVLTF.